A selection of T cell receptor beta chains follows, all from one sample in a study of blood T cell repertoires in COVID-19. Some clones are missing from TCRdb's copy, which holds only in-frame ones; the method was immunoSEQ multiplex PCR. The repertoire includes some 220,000 clones, 84% of them detected once, and roughly 3% sits in the top ten. Sequenced: peripheral blood. The origin of the receptors is a woman between 25 and 40 years old who had recovered from COVID-19. CDR3s include the opening cysteine and the closing phenylalanine or tryptophan. The D gene is left open where the match is weak. Size tells how often a clone was seen (once, few, many) or the class of an expanded clone, and some rows leave it out.

>TRBD2|TRBJ2-2|.|TRBV9
CASGGYSGLTLYTGELFF
TGTGCCAGCGGGGGATATAGCGGGTTAACGCTATACACCGGGGAGCTGTTTTTT
>.|TRBJ2-7|.|TRBV18
CASSPQGGRSAGSSYEQYF
TGTGCCAGCTCACCACAGGGGGGGCGCTCAGCGGGCTCCTCCTACGAGCAGTACTTC
>.|TRBJ1-2|.|TRBV19
CASSIFTPGQRGYTF
TGTGCCAGTAGTATCTTCACACCTGGGCAACGGGGCTACACCTTC
>.|TRBJ2-3|.|TRBV10-3
CAIMASGTDTQYF
TGTGCCATCATGGCTAGCGGCACAGATACGCAGTATTTT
>TRBD1|TRBJ2-5|.|TRBV7-9
CASSLLWTGAQTQYF
TGTGCCAGCAGCTTACTGTGGACAGGGGCTCAGACCCAGTACTTC
>TRBD1|TRBJ2-1|.|TRBV28
CASTIGGQGAYNEQFF
TGTGCCAGCACAATCGGCGGGCAGGGGGCTTACAATGAGCAGTTCTTC
>.|TRBJ2-3|.|TRBV30
CAWSLGQSGDEEQYF
TGTGCCTGGAGTCTCGGACAGTCCGGGGATGAGGAGCAGTATTTT
>TRBD2|TRBJ2-1|.|TRBV28
CASKAQVAGSRDEQFF
TGTGCCAGCAAGGCTCAGGTAGCGGGTTCACGAGATGAGCAGTTCTTC
>.|TRBJ2-2|.|TRBV28
CASSLRTRREGTGELFF
TGTGCCAGCAGTTTACGCACCCGCAGGGAAGGCACCGGGGAGCTGTTTTTT
>TRBD1|TRBJ1-2|.|TRBV13
CASSWTGPKVYGYTF
TGTGCCAGCAGCTGGACAGGGCCCAAAGTCTATGGCTACACCTTC
>TRBD2|TRBJ2-1|.|TRBV11-2
CASSVGLAGGANEQFF
TGTGCCAGCAGCGTTGGTCTGGCGGGAGGTGCCAATGAGCAGTTCTTC
>TRBD1|TRBJ2-7|.|TRBV5-1
CASSSEGTGGIYEQYF
TGCGCCAGCAGCTCCGAGGGGACAGGGGGGATCTACGAGCAGTACTTC
>TRBD2|TRBJ2-1|.|TRBV4-2
CASSQSSGYNEQFF
TGTGCCAGCAGCCAGAGTAGCGGGTACAATGAGCAGTTCTTC
>.|TRBJ1-2|.|TRBV18
CASSPETGGGYTF
TGTGCCAGCTCACCAGAGACCGGGGGAGGCTACACCTTC
>.|TRBJ2-1|.|TRBV3-1/TRBV3-2
CASSQDFFQTTHNEQFF
TGTGCCAGCAGCCAAGATTTTTTTCAGACTACGCACAATGAGCAGTTCTTC
>TRBD1|TRBJ2-7|.|TRBV7-2
CASSPPVVGQGFYEQYF
TGTGCCAGCAGCCCCCCCGTGGTAGGACAGGGCTTCTACGAGCAGTACTTC
>.|TRBJ1-6|.|TRBV14
CASSQARLYNSPLHF
TGTGCCAGCAGCCAAGCTAGGCTATATAATTCACCCCTCCACTTT
>.|TRBJ2-7|few|TRBV12-3/TRBV12-4
CASSSNYEQYF
TGTGCCAGCAGTTCTAATTACGAGCAGTACTTC
>.|TRBJ2-1|.|TRBV2
CASSGAGYNEQFF
TGTGCCAGCAGTGGGGCTGGGTACAATGAGCAGTTCTTC
>TRBD2|TRBJ2-3|once|TRBV5-1
CASSFSPSGMGDTQYF
TGCGCCAGCAGCTTTTCCCCTAGCGGGATGGGAGATACGCAGTATTTT
>.|TRBJ2-5|.|TRBV27
CASSPRRGAEETQYF
TGTGCCAGCAGCCCCAGACGGGGGGCAGAAGAGACCCAGTACTTC
>.|TRBJ1-4|.|TRBV28
CASKFQNEKLFF
TGTGCCAGCAAGTTTCAGAATGAAAAACTGTTTTTT
>TRBD1|TRBJ2-4|.|TRBV5-4
CASSITGQGKNIQYF
TGTGCCAGCAGCATAACCGGACAGGGAAAAAACATTCAGTACTTC
>.|TRBJ2-6|.|TRBV2
CASRNQGSGANVLTF
TGTGCCAGCAGGAACCAGGGCTCTGGGGCCAACGTCCTGACTTTC
>.|TRBJ2-1|once|TRBV30
CAWRVTYGGASRDEQFF
TGTGCCTGGAGGGTAACCTACGGAGGCGCGAGTAGGGATGAGCAGTTCTTC
>.|TRBJ1-4|.|TRBV30
CAWKFYAGFNEKLFF
TGTGCCTGGAAGTTCTATGCGGGGTTCAATGAAAAACTGTTTTTT
>.|TRBJ1-6|many|TRBV2
CASSEVGDNSPLHF
TGTGCCAGCAGTGAGGTCGGAGATAATTCACCCCTCCACTTT
>TRBD2|TRBJ2-1|.|TRBV7-3
CASGRAGGPGNNEQFF
TGTGCCAGCGGACGGGCGGGAGGGCCTGGAAACAATGAGCAGTTCTTC
>TRBD1|TRBJ2-3|.|TRBV4-2
CASSQPDRGQTDTQYF
TGTGCCAGCAGCCAACCCGACAGGGGGCAGACAGATACGCAGTATTTT
>TRBD1|TRBJ1-1|few|TRBV2
CASSGQGAEAFF
TGTGCCAGCAGTGGACAGGGGGCAGAGGCTTTCTTT
>TRBD1|TRBJ2-2|.|TRBV19
CARTGGRTGELFF
TGTGCCAGGACAGGGGGACGGACCGGGGAGCTGTTTTTT
>TRBD2|TRBJ2-3|.|TRBV28
CASSFPASGSSTDTQYF
TGTGCCAGCAGTTTCCCTGCTAGCGGGTCTAGCACAGATACGCAGTATTTT